These 30 T cell receptor beta chains were sequenced from one sample in a study of early T cells in non-severe SARS-CoV-2 infection. MiXCR, applied by TCRdb to the 5' RACE reads, yields one record per CDR3 protein. This sample has tens of thousands of distinct CDR3 sequences, with around a sixth found just once. Sequencing was performed on whole blood, taken at baseline. The receptors were gathered from an adult who was a healthcare worker with PCR-confirmed SARS-CoV-2 infection or an uninfected control (not recorded which).

This chain uses TRBV20-1 with TRBJ2-6; D gene ambiguous. Germline V gene lookup returns CDR1 DFQATT and CDR2 SNEGSKA (reference sequence). This CDR3 region has 15 residues. Between the trimmed V and J ends, which lost 0 bases and 2 bases, there was a span of 8 bases. The CDR3 loop is CSARDKVAGANVLTF. The CDR3 coding sequence is TGCAGTGCTAGAGATAAGGTTGCTGGGGCCAACGTCCTGACTTTC.

The chain combines TRBV5-1 with TRBJ1-1; D not resolved. The CDR3 is 14 residues long. Between the trimmed V and J ends, which lost 3 bases and 0 bases, there was a span of 9 bases. The germline gives CDR1 SGHRS, CDR2 YFSETQ. CDR3 sequence reads: CASSSERMNTEAFF. DNA for the CDR3: TGCGCCAGCAGCTCAGAAAGGATGAACACTGAAGCTTTCTTT.

This clonotype came up many times. The rearrangement links TRBV20-1 to TRBJ2-4; TRBD1 agrees at 7 bases. The CDR3 loop spans 11 amino acids. The V gene end was trimmed by 4 bases and the J gene end by 9 bases; junction bases not matched to a gene: 3. Germline CDR1 and CDR2: DFQATT and SNEGSKA (reference sequence). CDR3 amino acids: CSATQGSIQYF. Here the CDR3 DNA reads TGCAGTGCTACACAGGGGAGCATTCAGTACTTC.

This clonotype was detected a few times. The chain couples TRBV5-4 to TRBJ2-5; 10 bases line up with TRBD2. The length of the CDR3 is 16 residues. V was clipped by 3 bases and J by 5 bases; unmatched bases: 10. From germline, CDR1 is SGHNT and CDR2 YYREEE (reference sequence). CDR3 sequence reads: CASSSTAASGSETQYF. CDR3 in DNA: TGTGCCAGCAGCTCCACCGCGGCTAGCGGGAGTGAGACCCAGTACTTC. The full variable domain, rest sourced from reference TRBV5-4 and TRBJ2-5, is ETGVTQSPTHLIKTRGQQVTLRCSSQSGHNTVSWYQQALGQGPQFIFQYYREEENGRGNFPPRFSGLQFPNYSSELNVNALELDDSALYLCASSSTAASGSETQYFGPGTRLLVL.

This clonotype has only a few counts. V is TRBV10-2 and J is TRBJ2-2, with unresolved D. Trimming removed 8 bases from V and 5 bases from J, with 3 bases in between. The CDR3 is made up of 10 amino acids. Germline V gene data show CDR1 as WSHSY and CDR2 as SAAADI. CDR3 nucleotides: TGCGCCAGCCCAACCGGGGAGCTGTTTTTT. Translation: CASPTGELFF.

This clonotype was seen a few times. The chain has TRBV28 and TRBJ2-7, with a weak D call TRBD2 (5 bases). The V end was cut by 10 bases, the J end by 7 bases, with 17 bases between. In germline, CDR1 is MDHEN, CDR2 SYDVKM. The CDR3 sequence is 12 residues long. CDR3: CATRPQLGEQYF. In nucleotides, the CDR3 is TGTGCCACCAGACCCCAACTAGGGGAGCAGTACTTC. Supplemented by reference TRBV28 and TRBJ2-7, the full variable domain reads DVKVTQSSRYLVKRTGEKVFLECVQDMDHENMFWYRQDPGLGLRLIYFSYDVKMKEKGDIPEGYSVSREKKERFSLILESASTNQTSMYLCATRPQLGEQYFGPGTRLTVT.

This clonotype was detected many times. This chain connects TRBV2 to TRBJ2-7, with 7 bases matching TRBD1. The CDR3 spans 15 residues. V gave up 8 bases and J gave up 1 base; unmatched junction bases: 11. Germline V gene lookup returns CDR1 SNHLY and CDR2 FYNNEI. The CDR3 sequence is CASGGDGDRSYEQYF. The CDR3 DNA sequence: TGTGCCAGCGGGGGAGATGGGGACAGATCCTACGAGCAGTACTTC.

The rearrangement joins TRBV20-1 to TRBJ2-5, with D uncertain. The germline gives CDR1 DFQATT, CDR2 SNEGSKA (reference sequence). V was shortened by 3 bases and J by 7 bases, with 9 bases between the two germline ends. The CDR3 is 11 amino acids. Here the CDR3 reads CSARGELTQYF. In DNA, the CDR3 is TGCAGTGCTAGGGGCGAGTTGACCCAGTACTTC.

About this clonotype: A junction end diverges from the germline sequence, so it may reflect a read error. V usage is TRBV12-3 or TRBV12-4 and J usage is TRBJ2-2; TRBD2 agrees at 12 bases. CDR3 length equals 17 residues. The CDR3 DNA follows: TGTGCCAGCAGTCAGACTAGCGGGAGACAACACACCGAGGAGCTGTTTTTT. Amino acids: CASSQTSGRQHTEELFF.

This clonotype was counted only a few times. The rearrangement joins TRBV27 to TRBJ1-5, with TRBD1 as a possible D gene (5 bases). The CDR3 covers 14 residues. V lost 6 bases and J 3 bases, leaving 12 bases between the germline ends. Germline V CDR1 and CDR2: MNHEY, SMNVEV (reference sequence). CDR3 nucleotides: TGTGCCAGCAGAGCATACGGACACAATCAGCCCCAGCATTTT. As protein: CASRAYGHNQPQHF.

This chain links TRBV12-2 with TRBJ2-7; TRBD2, the table's D call, was not compared with the DNA. TRBV12-2 is a pseudogene segment. The length of the CDR3 is 17 residues. CDR3 in DNA: TGTGCAAGTCGCTTGAGACTAGCGGGAGGGCCCTACTACGAGCAGTACTTC. This codes for CASRLRLAGGPYYEQYF.

The chain carries TRBV6-5 and TRBJ2-3, with D perhaps TRBD2 (6 bases). Trimming took off 0 bases at V and 10 bases at J, with 11 bases between the two ends. Germline CDR1 reads MNHEY; CDR2 reads SVGAGI. The CDR3 is 13 amino acids. The DNA for the CDR3 is TGTGCCAGCAGTTACTCCGGGACTGTCGCGCAGTATTTT. Protein sequence: CASSYSGTVAQYF.

The sample holds a few counts of this clonotype. This chain links TRBV28 with TRBJ2-7; no clear D gene. This CDR3 is 12 amino acids long. Germline CDR1 and CDR2: MDHEN and SYDVKM. With 4 bases removed from V and 6 bases from J, the gap between germline ends came to 10 bases. The CDR3, as DNA: TGTGCCAGCAGTTGGGGTACGGGCGAGCAGTACTTC. It codes for CASSWGTGEQYF.

The rearrangement links TRBV19 to TRBJ2-5, with no clear D. Trimming cost V 6 bases and J 1 base, with 15 bases left between them. The CDR3 is made up of 15 amino acids. Per the germline V gene, CDR1 is LNHDA and CDR2 is SQIVND (reference sequence). In DNA, the CDR3 is TGTGCCAGTAGCACCTCCCGCCTGGCCCAAGAGACCCAGTACTTC. Translation: CASSTSRLAQETQYF.

The genes are TRBV14 and TRBJ2-6; D is undetermined. Trimming cost V 3 bases and J 0 bases, with 18 bases left between them. In germline, CDR1 is SGHDN, CDR2 FVKESK. This CDR3 spans 19 amino acids. CDR3 coding DNA: TGTGCCAGCAGCCACACCAAGACAATTATGGCCTCTGGGGCCAACGTCCTGACTTTC. It specifies CASSHTKTIMASGANVLTF.

The V and J genes are TRBV18 and TRBJ1-2; the D gene is possibly TRBD1 (5 bases). Trimming pared 4 bases from V and 1 base from J, leaving 16 bases between. This CDR3 contains 16 residues. Germline loops: CDR1 KGHSH, CDR2 LQKENI. CDR3 region: CASSRDGGFGNYGYTF. The CDR3 bases are TGTGCCAGCTCACGGGACGGGGGATTCGGTAACTATGGCTACACCTTC.

This clonotype was counted between two and nine times. V and J are TRBV29-1 and TRBJ2-5; the D gene is possibly TRBD2 (6 bases). Trimming took 6 bases from V and 5 from J, leaving 19 bases between them. CDR1 is SQVTM, CDR2 ANQGSEA, per germline. CDR3 length equals 14 residues. Here the CDR3 reads CSVGEVGLTETQYF. CDR3 DNA sequence: TGCAGCGTGGGGGAAGTGGGACTTACGGAGACCCAGTACTTC.

This clonotype was picked up a small number of times. The chain has TRBV6-6 and TRBJ2-2, with a possible D match to TRBD1 (6 bases). The CDR3 has 13 residues. Trimming left V 4 bases short and J 8 bases short, with 11 bases between. CDR1 is MNHNY and CDR2 is SVGAGI in the germline V gene (reference sequence). The CDR3 loop is CASSSLQGGELFF. CDR3 DNA: TGTGCCAGCAGTTCCCTACAGGGAGGGGAGCTGTTTTTT.

The chain combines TRBV6-2 or TRBV6-3 with TRBJ2-3, with D possibly being TRBD1 (5 bases). The CDR3 is made up of 16 amino acids. The ends were cut back, 5 bases at V and 2 bases at J, with 17 bases in the middle. Germline assignment: CDR1 MNHEY and CDR2 SVGEGT. The CDR3 loop is CASSRRGHTLTDTQYF. DNA of the CDR3: TGTGCCAGCAGTCGTAGGGGCCACACACTCACAGATACGCAGTATTTT.

The V gene is TRBV2, the J gene TRBJ2-2; no clear D. The V end lost 7 bases, the J end lost 2 bases, and 14 bases lay between the germline ends. Germline loops: CDR1 SNHLY, CDR2 FYNNEI. The CDR3 is 15 amino acids. CDR3 protein: CASTGKRINTGELFF. The CDR3 bases are TGTGCCAGCACAGGCAAGCGCATTAACACCGGGGAGCTGTTTTTT.

This clonotype was found a few times. CDR3 residues: CASSERGRIAYEQYF. In DNA form, the CDR3 reads TGTGCCAGCAGCGAAAGAGGCCGAATTGCCTACGAGCAGTACTTC. The rearrangement joins TRBV5-5 to TRBJ2-7; no definite D call. Trimming removed 4 bases from V and 2 bases from J, with 16 bases in between. The CDR3 loop spans 15 amino acids. Germline V lookup: CDR1 SGHKS, CDR2 YYEKEE (reference sequence).

There are a few counts of this clonotype. The genes are TRBV2 and TRBJ1-1; D unresolved. V was cut by 2 bases and J by 6 bases, with 7 bases left in between. Germline CDR1 is SNHLY and CDR2 is FYNNEI. The CDR3 covers 12 residues. The CDR3 here is CASSEISPEAFF. In DNA, the CDR3 is TGTGCCAGCAGTGAAATCAGCCCTGAAGCTTTCTTT.

The chain uses TRBV7-9 and TRBJ2-1, with 11 bases that match TRBD2. Germline-derived CDR1 and CDR2 are SEHNR and FQNEAQ (reference sequence). The CDR3 consists of 13 residues. Losses at the gene ends were 6 bases for V and 9 bases for J; bases not matched to a gene: 4. CDR3 DNA: TGTGCCAGCAGTGTAGCGGGAGGGGCTGAGCAGTTCTTC. The encoded protein is CASSVAGGAEQFF.

The V call is TRBV28, the J call TRBJ1-1, with a weak D call TRBD1 (5 bases). Germline V gives CDR1 MDHEN, CDR2 SYDVKM. CDR3 length equals 13 residues. V dropped 5 bases and J dropped 0 bases, with 7 bases sitting between them. The CDR3 loop is CASSRQLNTEAFF. For the CDR3, the DNA is TGTGCCAGCAGTAGACAGTTGAACACTGAAGCTTTCTTT. The full variable domain, with the rest looked up from reference TRBV28 and TRBJ1-1, is DVKVTQSSRYLVKRTGEKVFLECVQDMDHENMFWYRQDPGLGLRLIYFSYDVKMKEKGDIPEGYSVSREKKERFSLILESASTNQTSMYLCASSRQLNTEAFFGQGTRLTVV.

The rearrangement links TRBV20-1 to TRBJ2-3, with D hard to call. Germline V gives CDR1 DFQATT, CDR2 SNEGSKA (reference sequence). V was cut by 5 bases and J by 4 bases, with 13 bases left in between. This CDR3 is built from 13 residues. The CDR3 is CSAPRFSPDTQYF. Written as DNA, the CDR3 is TGCAGTGCTCCCCGGTTCTCCCCAGATACGCAGTATTTT.

In its sample, this clonotype was seen a few times. The rearrangement links TRBV28 to TRBJ2-7; D is ambiguous. This CDR3 comprises 12 residues. Looked up from germline, CDR1 is MDHEN and CDR2 is SYDVKM. V gave up 5 bases and J gave up 2 bases, with 7 bases separating them. CDR3 region: CASSPVTYEQYF. CDR3 DNA sequence: TGTGCCAGCAGTCCGGTTACCTACGAGCAGTACTTC.

The V gene is TRBV9, the J gene TRBJ2-3; D gene uncertain. Looked up from germline, CDR1 is SGDLS and CDR2 is YYNGEE. The CDR3 has 13 residues. V was trimmed by 0 bases and J by 0 bases, leaving 2 bases between them. The CDR3, as DNA: TGTGCCAGCAGCGTAGCTAGCACAGATACGCAGTATTTT. Translating it yields CASSVASTDTQYF. The full variable domain, its missing parts supplied by reference TRBV9 and TRBJ2-3, is DSGVTQTPKHLITATGQRVTLRCSPRSGDLSVYWYQQSLDQGLQFLIQYYNGEERAKGNILERFSAQQFPDLHSELNLSSLELGDSALYFCASSVASTDTQYFGPGTRLTVL.

This clonotype occurred a few times. V gene TRBV10-3 combines with J gene TRBJ1-1, with 8 bases identical to TRBD1. Germline CDR1 and CDR2: ENHRY and SYGVKD. Trimming at V came to 3 bases and at J to 0 bases, leaving 3 bases not matched to a gene. The CDR3 sequence is 15 residues long. The CDR3 DNA is TGTGCCATCAGTGATTCAGGGGGCATGAACACTGAAGCTTTCTTT. This encodes CAISDSGGMNTEAFF.

This clonotype was seen more than once but under ten times. The chain joins TRBV6-2 or TRBV6-3 to TRBJ2-3, with D perhaps TRBD2 (6 bases). CDR3 length: 14 residues. Trimming shortened V by 10 bases and J by 6 bases, and 20 bases separated the two germline ends. Germline-derived CDR1 and CDR2 are MNHEY and SVGEGT. The CDR3 loop reads CATVEPGESDTQYF. The DNA for the CDR3 is TGTGCCACTGTTGAACCGGGAGAATCGGATACGCAGTATTTT.

This clonotype was detected only a few times. The chain joins TRBV6-2 or TRBV6-3 to TRBJ2-2, with a tentative D call TRBD1 (6 bases). The V end lost 5 bases, the J end lost 5 bases, and 12 bases lay between the germline ends. This CDR3 region has 14 residues. Per germline, CDR1 MNHEY and CDR2 SVGEGT. CDR3 nucleotide sequence: TGTGCCAGCAGTAAAAACAGGGAAACCGGGGAGCTGTTTTTT. The encoded protein is CASSKNRETGELFF.